A single sample gave rise to the 32 T cell receptor beta chains below, sequenced in a study of T-cell memory formation after mild COVID-19. TCRdb fed the 5' RACE reads into MiXCR, producing one record per CDR3 protein. The sample carries 100,000 to 150,000 distinct CDR3 sequences, less than 6.5% recorded once. Sequenced material: PBMCs or a T cell subset sorted from them (not recorded which). All receptors come from an adult woman who had mild COVID-19 (a few samples of this study predate the infection). Cell type and time point are not known.

With regard to this clonotype: At one end the junction does not follow the germline gene, possibly because of a read error. The genes are TRBV4-1 and TRBJ2-7, with TRBD1 matching over 7 bases. This CDR3 has 16 amino acids. The germline gives CDR1 MGHRA, CDR2 YSYEKL. CDR3 coding DNA: TGCGCCAGCAGCCAAGGTTTGGACAGGTTCTCCCACGAGCAGTACTTC. Translation gives CASSQGLDRFSHEQYF.

This clonotype has only a few counts. The chain links TRBV7-2 to TRBJ1-5; 8 bases are shared with TRBD1. The ends lost 1 base at V and 7 bases at J; junction bases unmatched: 9. The CDR3 totals 16 residues. Germline values: CDR1 SGHTA, CDR2 FQGNSA. CDR3 sequence: CASSLGSGGAGQPQHF. The CDR3 nucleotides are TGTGCCAGCAGCTTAGGTTCAGGGGGCGCAGGACAGCCCCAGCATTTT.

The rearrangement links TRBV6-1 to TRBJ1-1; D possibly corresponds to TRBD1 (5 bases). Trimming removed 2 bases at V and 6 bases at J, with 10 bases between. Germline CDR1 reads MNHNS; CDR2 reads SASEGT. The CDR3 spans 13 residues. The CDR3 sequence is CASSEWGYPEAFF. The CDR3 DNA is TGTGCCAGCAGTGAATGGGGGTATCCTGAAGCTTTCTTT.

This clonotype was seen only a few times. This chain uses TRBV24-1 with TRBJ2-3; TRBD2 might be the D (7 bases). Trimming left V 3 bases short and J 2 bases short, with 14 bases between. This CDR3 spans 16 amino acids. The germline V gene encodes CDR1 KGHDR and CDR2 SFDVKD. The CDR3 is CATSDPRGGATDTQYF. As DNA, the CDR3 is TGTGCCACCAGTGATCCCCGAGGGGGGGCCACAGATACGCAGTATTTT.

This clonotype was found many times. This rearrangement joins TRBV20-1 to TRBJ2-4, with a weak D call TRBD1 (5 bases). The V gene's germline CDR1 is DFQATT and CDR2 SNEGSKA (reference sequence). V lost 0 bases and J lost 3, with 15 bases in between. The CDR3 consists of 16 residues. The CDR3 nucleotides read TGCAGTGCTAGAGATTTTGGACACACCGACAAAAACATTCAGTACTTC. Translation gives CSARDFGHTDKNIQYF.

This clonotype was seen only a few times. The chain employs TRBV20-1 and TRBJ2-1; no definite D call. Germline-derived CDR1 and CDR2 are DFQATT and SNEGSKA (reference sequence). The CDR3 runs to 14 residues. The germline V and J ends were trimmed by 3 bases and 4 bases, with 13 bases remaining between them. This CDR3 reads CSARGSNLYNEQFF. The CDR3 nucleotides read TGCAGTGCTAGGGGTTCAAATCTATACAATGAGCAGTTCTTC.

This clonotype came up many times. V and J are TRBV12-3 or TRBV12-4 and TRBJ1-5, with a possible D match to TRBD1 (6 bases). V was pared by 6 bases and J by 9 bases, with 15 bases between. The CDR3 length is 13 residues. The CDR3 is CASSRTEQGPQHF. CDR3 nucleotides: TGTGCCAGCAGCCGTACTGAACAGGGGCCCCAGCATTTT.

This clonotype was observed a handful of times. V usage is TRBV9 and J usage is TRBJ2-6; the D call may be TRBD1 or TRBD2 (6 bases each). The CDR3 has 18 amino acids. Germline V lookup: CDR1 SGDLS, CDR2 YYNGEE. The ends were cut back, 4 bases at V and 0 bases at J, with 17 bases in the middle. CDR3 DNA sequence: TGTGCCAGCAGCCTAAGTCGGGGGACAAGCTCTGGGGCCAACGTCCTGACTTTC. This encodes CASSLSRGTSSGANVLTF.

This clonotype was detected only a few times. The chain recombines TRBV12-3 or TRBV12-4 with TRBJ1-6; perhaps TRBD1 as D (5 bases). CDR3 length: 13 residues. With 7 bases removed from V and 9 bases from J, the gap between germline ends came to 13 bases. CDR3 bases: TGTGCCAGCAACGGGGACGGGGGTTCACCCCTCCACTTT. As protein: CASNGDGGSPLHF.

This clonotype has at least ten counts. The CDR3 DNA reads as TGTGCCAGCCGCCAGATGAACACTGAAGCTTTCTTT. Its translation is CASRQMNTEAFF. The V gene is TRBV2, the J gene TRBJ1-1; D is unresolved. The CDR3 contains 12 residues. V dropped 8 bases and J dropped 0 bases, with 7 bases sitting between them. Germline lookup yields CDR1 SNHLY and CDR2 FYNNEI.

This clonotype was seen ten or more times. The rearrangement joins TRBV5-5 to TRBJ2-5; possibly TRBD2 for D (5 bases). Looked up from germline, CDR1 is SGHKS and CDR2 is YYEKEE (reference sequence). This CDR3 contains 14 residues. V was cut by 4 bases and J by 6 bases, with 16 bases left in between. In nucleotides, the CDR3 is TGTGCCAGCAGCGCCTCAGGTTCCGGGAAGACCCAGTACTTC. It encodes CASSASGSGKTQYF.

This clonotype was detected only a few times. The J gene is TRBJ2-3, the V gene TRBV9; D uncertain. This CDR3 has 14 residues. The germline gives CDR1 SGDLS, CDR2 YYNGEE. Trimming shortened V by 3 bases and J by 0 bases, and 8 bases separated the two germline ends. DNA for the CDR3: TGTGCCAGCAGCGAATCGACTAGCACAGATACGCAGTATTTT. This gives the protein CASSESTSTDTQYF.

This chain links TRBV7-2 with TRBJ2-7; 9 bases align to TRBD1. The CDR3 is 14 amino acids. Germline V gene sequence: CDR1 SGHTA, CDR2 FQGNSA. Trimming took 7 bases from V and 2 from J; bases not matched to a gene: 6. CDR3 sequence reads: CASIPGQGPYEQYF. The CDR3 DNA reads TGTGCCAGCATACCGGGACAGGGTCCCTACGAGCAGTACTTC. The variable domain in full, completed from reference TRBV7-2 and TRBJ2-7, reads GAGVSQSPSNKVTEKGKDVELRCDPISGHTALYWYRQSLGQGLEFLIYFQGNSAPDKSGLPSDRFSAERTGGSVSTLTIQRTQQEDSAVYLCASIPGQGPYEQYFGPGTRLTVT.

This clonotype has ten or more counts. This chain connects TRBV7-9 to TRBJ2-3, with D unresolved. The CDR3 totals 13 residues. Deletions cut 0 bases from V and 6 bases from J, with 7 bases between. The germline V gene has CDR1 SEHNR and CDR2 FQNEAQ (reference sequence). The CDR3 DNA reads as TGTGCCAGCAGCTTAGCGTCAGTGGATACGCAGTATTTT. It yields the protein CASSLASVDTQYF.

With respect to this clonotype: Mismatch with germline at one junction end may stem from a read error. The chain recombines TRBV2 with TRBJ2-3; D is perhaps TRBD2 (5 bases). This CDR3 comprises 13 residues. The germline CDR1 and CDR2 sequences are SNHLY and FYNNEI. Written as DNA, the CDR3 is TGTGCCAGCAGTGAACTAGCCACAAATACGCAGTATTTT. Translation: CASSELATNTQYF. The variable domain in full, with the rest retrieved from reference TRBV2 and TRBJ2-3, is EPEVTQTPSHQVTQMGQEVILRCVPISNHLYFYWYRQILGQKVEFLVSFYNNEISEKSEIFDDQFSVERPDGSNFTLKIRSTKLEDSAMYFCASSELATNTQYFGPGTRLTVL.

This clonotype was seen ten or more times. The rearrangement joins TRBV7-3 to TRBJ2-3, with D possibly called TRBD1 or TRBD2 (6 bases each). Germline CDR1 SGHTA, CDR2 FQGTGA. The CDR3 has 15 residues. V lost 4 bases, J lost 3 bases, and 14 bases lay in between. In DNA form, the CDR3 reads TGTGCCAGCAGCTGGGGGCTAGCGAGAACAGATACGCAGTATTTT. Translating gives CASSWGLARTDTQYF.

The table lists this clonotype with many counts. J is TRBJ2-7 and V is TRBV7-8; 8 bases align to TRBD1. V was clipped by 2 bases and J by 5 bases; unmatched bases: 8. Germline V CDR1 and CDR2: SGHVS, FQNEAQ. The CDR3 covers 15 residues. The CDR3 here is CASSLSSDRGNEQYF. The DNA of the CDR3 is TGTGCCAGCAGCTTAAGTAGCGACAGGGGCAACGAGCAGTACTTC.

This clonotype was counted only a few times. This chain connects TRBV10-3 to TRBJ1-2; 7 nucleotides align to TRBD1. The germline CDR1 and CDR2 sequences are ENHRY and SYGVKD. Trimming at V came to 4 bases and at J to 4 bases, leaving 6 bases not matched to a gene. This CDR3 region has 14 residues. The CDR3 DNA is TGTGCCATCAGTGGCTTAGGGGACAGCTATGGCTACACCTTC. Protein: CAISGLGDSYGYTF.

This clonotype appeared a few times. The rearrangement joins TRBV12-5 to TRBJ2-1; 7 bases match TRBD2. V lost 6 bases to trimming and J lost 1 base; unmatched junction nucleotides: 6. The CDR3 is 15 amino acids. The germline gives CDR1 LGHNT, CDR2 FRNRAP. CDR3 residues: CASGPMGGSYNEQFF. CDR3 nucleotides: TGTGCTAGTGGCCCGATGGGGGGGTCCTACAATGAGCAGTTCTTC.

This clonotype appeared a few times. The gene calls are TRBV18 and TRBJ2-7, with TRBD1 matching over 7 bases. V was pared by 6 bases and J by 6 bases, with 8 bases of the junction left unmatched. Germline V gene lookup returns CDR1 KGHSH and CDR2 LQKENI. The length of the CDR3 is 13 residues. CDR3 bases: TGTGCCAGCTCTCCGGACAGGTTGGGCGAGCAGTACTTC. It encodes CASSPDRLGEQYF. Full variable domain (remainder filled in from reference TRBV18 and TRBJ2-7): NAGVMQNPRHLVRRRGQEARLRCSPMKGHSHVYWYRQLPEEGLKFMVYLQKENIIDESGMPKERFSAEFPKEGPSILRIQQVVRGDSAAYFCASSPDRLGEQYFGPGTRLTVT.

This clonotype was found many times. The rearrangement uses TRBV5-1 and TRBJ2-2, with D perhaps matching TRBD1 (6 bases). CDR3 length: 14 amino acids. V was cut by 5 bases and J by 1 base, with 9 bases left in between. CDR1 and CDR2 from the germline V gene are SGHRS and YFSETQ. The CDR3 here is CASRGTQNTGELFF. CDR3 in DNA: TGCGCCAGCAGGGGGACACAGAACACCGGGGAGCTGTTTTTT.

In this sample, this clonotype turned up a few times. This rearrangement joins TRBV19 to TRBJ1-6; 7 nucleotides agree with TRBD1. Germline V lookup: CDR1 LNHDA, CDR2 SQIVND (reference sequence). V was pared by 7 bases and J by 0 bases, with 9 bases of the junction left unmatched. The CDR3 consists of 17 residues. The CDR3 protein is CASIGDRKSSYNSPLHF. The CDR3 DNA reads TGTGCCAGTATCGGGGACAGAAAAAGCTCCTATAATTCACCCCTCCACTTT.

This clonotype was detected only a few times. This chain joins TRBV6-5 and TRBJ1-2; maybe TRBD1 (6 bases). Germline assignment: CDR1 MNHEY and CDR2 SVGAGI. The CDR3 runs 14 residues. V was shortened by 6 bases and J by 0 bases, with 11 bases between the two germline ends. CDR3 sequence reads: CASRPRGSNYGYTF. CDR3 nucleotide sequence: TGTGCCAGCAGGCCCAGGGGATCTAACTATGGCTACACCTTC.

In this sample, this clonotype turned up many times. The chain joins TRBV30 to TRBJ2-5, with 8 nucleotides matching TRBD1. CDR1 and CDR2 (germline): GTSNPN, SVGIG (reference sequence). The CDR3 length is 15 residues. The V segment lost 5 bases and the J segment 4 bases; nucleotides outside the gene matches: 12. The CDR3 loop reads CAWGLLGRGRETQYF. CDR3 DNA: TGTGCCTGGGGACTTCTCGGCAGGGGGCGAGAGACCCAGTACTTC.

This clonotype has a count of ten or more. One end of the junction fails to match germline, which may point to a read error. The gene calls are TRBV18 and TRBJ2-3; D is undetermined. The germline V gene encodes CDR1 KGHSH and CDR2 LQKENI. The CDR3 sequence is 13 residues long. The CDR3 is CASSPASTDTQYF. DNA for the CDR3: TGCGCCAGCAGCCCCGCTAGCACAGATACGCAGTATTTT.

This clonotype was observed a few times. J is TRBJ2-3 and V is TRBV27; D unclear. V was cut by 3 bases and J by 4 bases, with 8 bases left in between. The CDR3 consists of 13 residues. The germline gives CDR1 MNHEY, CDR2 SMNVEV (reference sequence). As DNA, the CDR3 is TGTGCCAGCAGTTTTCGAGTGGCAGATACGCAGTATTTT. Translated: CASSFRVADTQYF.

This clonotype occurred many times. The V gene is TRBV20-1, the J gene TRBJ1-5; maybe TRBD1 (6 bases). The CDR3 runs 15 residues. The V end was cut by 6 bases, the J end by 2 bases, with 17 bases between. Germline CDR1 DFQATT, CDR2 SNEGSKA (reference sequence). The CDR3 nucleotides are TGCAGTGCCAGCCTGCCGGGGGCCGGCAATCAGCCCCAGCATTTT. Its translation is CSASLPGAGNQPQHF.

This clonotype was counted a few times. The rearrangement links TRBV25-1 to TRBJ2-3; possibly TRBD2 for D (5 bases). CDR3 length: 14 residues. Germline V gives CDR1 MGHDK, CDR2 SYGVNS. V was trimmed by 4 bases and J by 2 bases, leaving 10 bases between them. This CDR3 reads CASSAEGNTDTQYF. CDR3 coding DNA: TGTGCCAGCAGTGCAGAGGGAAACACAGATACGCAGTATTTT.

This clonotype showed up many times. The genes are TRBV7-2 and TRBJ2-3; the match to TRBD1 covers 7 bases. The CDR3 is 13 residues long. Germline CDR1 reads SGHTA; CDR2 reads FQGNSA. V trimming: 4 bases; J trimming: 10 bases; junction bases outside the gene matches: 8. The CDR3 coding sequence is TGTGCCAGCAGCTCTAGGGGACAGATGGCGCAGTATTTT. As protein: CASSSRGQMAQYF.

This clonotype was seen more than once but under ten times. The chain has TRBV20-1 and TRBJ2-1, with TRBD2 matching over 9 bases. V lost 7 bases, J lost 0 bases, and 10 bases stayed unmatched. Germline V gene sequence: CDR1 DFQATT, CDR2 SNEGSKA (reference sequence). There are 16 residues in the CDR3. The CDR3 is CSVKKAGGLSYNEQFF. CDR3 coding DNA: TGCAGTGTTAAAAAAGCGGGGGGCCTCTCCTACAATGAGCAGTTCTTC.

This clonotype appeared many times. V is TRBV7-9 and J is TRBJ2-3; 9 bases map to TRBD1. The trim removed 4 bases at V and 4 bases at J, leaving 6 bases unmatched. Germline V gives CDR1 SEHNR, CDR2 FQNEAQ (reference sequence). The CDR3 is 15 amino acids. Written as DNA, the CDR3 is TGTGCCAGCAGCTCTGGACAGGGGAGGGCAGATACGCAGTATTTT. Encoded protein: CASSSGQGRADTQYF.

This clonotype was observed at least ten times. The chain couples TRBV12-3 or TRBV12-4 to TRBJ1-1, with D possibly matching TRBD1 (6 bases). V gave up 2 bases and J gave up 0 bases, with 16 bases separating them. The CDR3 length is 17 residues. CDR3 region: CASSLRRGQRLNTEAFF. CDR3 nucleotide sequence: TGTGCCAGCAGTTTAAGACGGGGACAAAGACTGAACACTGAAGCTTTCTTT.